What follows are 15 T cell receptor beta chains derived from one specimen sequenced in a study of T cell repertoires in cytomegalovirus infection. Each CDR3 protein gets one entry after TCRdb re-called the reads with MiXCR. The sample holds 250,000 to 300,000 distinct CDR3 sequences, about 26% seen once. Sample: PBMCs. These receptors were taken from a human donor in good health (CMV status not recorded). Some clones in this sample may be carry-over from other donors' samples.

This clonotype occurred a few times. The V call is TRBV11-2, the J call TRBJ1-3, with D perhaps TRBD1 (5 bases). The germline V and J ends were trimmed by 5 bases and 4 bases, with 18 bases remaining between them. The CDR3 has 16 residues. Germline V lookup: CDR1 SGHAT, CDR2 FQNNGV. CDR3 in DNA: TGTGCCAGCAGCCCCACTCTGGGGCGGCCCGGAAACACCATATATTTT. Amino acids: CASSPTLGRPGNTIYF.

This clonotype was detected a few times. This sequence joins TRBV29-1 and TRBJ2-2, with a possible D match to TRBD2 (6 bases). The CDR3 runs to 14 residues. The germline V gene has CDR1 SQVTM and CDR2 ANQGSEA. Trimming cost V 7 bases and J 1 base, with 13 bases left between them. The CDR3 region has the DNA TGCAGCGCCGCGGGACTGGGGAACACCGGGGAGCTGTTTTTT. Encoded protein: CSAAGLGNTGELFF.

The table lists this clonotype with a few counts. The CDR3 nucleotides are TGCAGCGCCCCGAGGGCTGGGATTGGCTACACCTTC. Translated: CSAPRAGIGYTF. This chain joins TRBV29-1 and TRBJ1-2; D gene ambiguous. Per the germline V gene, CDR1 is SQVTM and CDR2 is ANQGSEA. The CDR3 is made up of 12 amino acids. Trimming removed 7 bases at V and 7 bases at J, with 16 bases between.

This rearrangement joins TRBV10-3 to TRBJ2-1, with 12 bases that match TRBD2. With V trimmed by 4 bases and J by 7 bases, 8 bases remained unmatched. Germline lookup yields CDR1 ENHRY and CDR2 SYGVKD. This CDR3 comprises 16 residues. CDR3 DNA: TGTGCCATCAGTGGGACTAGCGGGACCCTCCCGAATGAGCAGTTCTTC. Amino acids: CAISGTSGTLPNEQFF.

The table lists this clonotype with a few counts. The V and J genes are TRBV14 and TRBJ2-7; perhaps TRBD1 as D (5 bases). The CDR3 sequence is 14 residues long. V shed 4 bases and J shed 0 bases, with 10 bases lying between them. The germline gives CDR1 SGHDN, CDR2 FVKESK. The chain's CDR3 is CASSRGSFSYEQYF. The CDR3 nucleotides read TGTGCCAGCAGCCGGGGCAGTTTCTCCTACGAGCAGTACTTC. The variable domain in full, with the rest retrieved from reference TRBV14 and TRBJ2-7, is EAGVTQFPSHSVIEKGQTVTLRCDPISGHDNLYWYRRVMGKEIKFLLHFVKESKQDESGMPNNRFLAERTGGTYSTLKVQPAELEDSGVYFCASSRGSFSYEQYFGPGTRLTVT.

This clonotype appeared a few times. The chain employs TRBV5-1 and TRBJ1-6; no definite D call. CDR3 size: 13 residues. V was pared by 1 base and J by 14 bases, with 13 bases between. Germline values: CDR1 SGHRS, CDR2 YFSETQ. The CDR3 is CASSLSDRQSLHF. The CDR3, as DNA: TGCGCCAGCAGCTTGAGCGACCGTCAATCCCTCCACTTT.

The chain couples TRBV19 to TRBJ1-3, with D unresolved. The CDR3 totals 13 residues. Germline V CDR1 and CDR2: LNHDA, SQIVND (reference sequence). V was pared by 7 bases and J by 5 bases, with 12 bases between. CDR3 loop: CASTADGRNTIYF. The CDR3 DNA is TGTGCCAGTACCGCAGACGGAAGAAACACCATATATTTT.

This clonotype showed up many times. One end of the junction fails to match germline, which may point to a read error. This chain uses TRBV7-8 with TRBJ2-7; D uncertain. This CDR3 has 16 amino acids. The germline CDR1 and CDR2 sequences are SGHVS and FQNEAQ. The CDR3, as DNA: TGTGCCAGCAGCGTCCTGCGCTATGGGGAAGCCCTCTTTTCGAACTTC. Protein sequence: CASSVLRYGEALFSNF.

A note on this clonotype: Here the CDR3 omits its conserved ending phenylalanine or tryptophan, so a read error is the likely source. The chain joins TRBV20-1 to TRBJ2-7; TRBD1 is a possible D gene (5 bases). CDR3 length: 15 amino acids. CDR1 is DFQATT and CDR2 is SNEGSKA in the germline V gene (reference sequence). Trimming left V 2 bases short and J 0 bases short, with 14 bases between. CDR3 nucleotides: TGCAGTGCTAGAAGGGGCCAATCATCCTCCTACGAGCAGTACTCC. Translation: CSARRGQSSSYEQYS.

The J gene is TRBJ1-5, the V gene TRBV24-1, with 7 bases lining up with TRBD1. The germline gives CDR1 KGHDR, CDR2 SFDVKD. CDR3 length: 16 residues. V lost 4 bases to trimming and J lost 4 bases; unmatched junction nucleotides: 9. The CDR3 spells CATSEATGVRNQPQHF. CDR3 DNA: TGTGCCACCAGTGAAGCTACAGGGGTCAGGAATCAGCCCCAGCATTTT.

The V and J genes are TRBV15 and TRBJ1-2, with 8 bases that match TRBD1. With 2 bases clipped from V and 2 bases from J, the junction kept 4 bases outside the gene matches. Germline CDR1 reads LNHNV; CDR2 reads YYDKDF (reference sequence). This CDR3 has 15 amino acids. The CDR3 loop reads CATSRLAGGNYGYTF. As DNA, the CDR3 is TGTGCCACCAGCAGACTTGCAGGGGGCAACTATGGCTACACCTTC.

V usage is TRBV7-2 and J usage is TRBJ1-2, with a possible D match to TRBD1 (6 bases). V shed 3 bases and J shed 2 bases, with 13 bases lying between them. The germline CDR1 and CDR2 sequences are SGHTA and FQGNSA. This CDR3 comprises 15 residues. CDR3 sequence reads: CASSLSGTLNYGYTF. DNA of the CDR3: TGTGCCAGCAGCTTGAGCGGGACACTCAACTATGGCTACACCTTC.

This clonotype has just a few counts. The CDR3 region has the DNA TGTGCCAGCAGCTCCAGGGTTTACAATGAGCAGTTCTTC. Protein product: CASSSRVYNEQFF. The chain combines TRBV12-3 or TRBV12-4 with TRBJ2-1; maybe TRBD1 (5 bases). Trimming shortened V by 6 bases and J by 4 bases, and 10 bases separated the two germline ends. The CDR3 is 13 amino acids.

This clonotype was recorded many times. The chain recombines TRBV7-2 with TRBJ2-5, with D possibly matching TRBD2 (5 bases). The CDR3 extends over 13 amino acids. Between the trimmed V and J ends, which lost 3 bases and 5 bases, there was a span of 10 bases. Germline values: CDR1 SGHTA, CDR2 FQGNSA. CDR3 nucleotide sequence: TGTGCCAGCAGCTTGCGGAGGCAGGAGACCCAGTACTTC. Translating gives CASSLRRQETQYF. The entire variable domain, with the rest obtained from reference TRBV7-2 and TRBJ2-5, is as follows: GAGVSQSPSNKVTEKGKDVELRCDPISGHTALYWYRQSLGQGLEFLIYFQGNSAPDKSGLPSDRFSAERTGGSVSTLTIQRTQQEDSAVYLCASSLRRQETQYFGPGTRLLVL.

The chain uses TRBV7-9 and TRBJ1-3; TRBD1 matches at 8 bases. The ends lost 5 bases at V and 0 bases at J; junction bases unmatched: 9. CDR1 is SEHNR, CDR2 FQNEAQ, per germline (reference sequence). The CDR3 contains 17 residues. The CDR3 protein is CASSAFRDRSSGNTIYF. The CDR3 DNA reads as TGTGCCAGCAGCGCCTTCCGGGACAGGAGCTCTGGAAACACCATATATTTT.